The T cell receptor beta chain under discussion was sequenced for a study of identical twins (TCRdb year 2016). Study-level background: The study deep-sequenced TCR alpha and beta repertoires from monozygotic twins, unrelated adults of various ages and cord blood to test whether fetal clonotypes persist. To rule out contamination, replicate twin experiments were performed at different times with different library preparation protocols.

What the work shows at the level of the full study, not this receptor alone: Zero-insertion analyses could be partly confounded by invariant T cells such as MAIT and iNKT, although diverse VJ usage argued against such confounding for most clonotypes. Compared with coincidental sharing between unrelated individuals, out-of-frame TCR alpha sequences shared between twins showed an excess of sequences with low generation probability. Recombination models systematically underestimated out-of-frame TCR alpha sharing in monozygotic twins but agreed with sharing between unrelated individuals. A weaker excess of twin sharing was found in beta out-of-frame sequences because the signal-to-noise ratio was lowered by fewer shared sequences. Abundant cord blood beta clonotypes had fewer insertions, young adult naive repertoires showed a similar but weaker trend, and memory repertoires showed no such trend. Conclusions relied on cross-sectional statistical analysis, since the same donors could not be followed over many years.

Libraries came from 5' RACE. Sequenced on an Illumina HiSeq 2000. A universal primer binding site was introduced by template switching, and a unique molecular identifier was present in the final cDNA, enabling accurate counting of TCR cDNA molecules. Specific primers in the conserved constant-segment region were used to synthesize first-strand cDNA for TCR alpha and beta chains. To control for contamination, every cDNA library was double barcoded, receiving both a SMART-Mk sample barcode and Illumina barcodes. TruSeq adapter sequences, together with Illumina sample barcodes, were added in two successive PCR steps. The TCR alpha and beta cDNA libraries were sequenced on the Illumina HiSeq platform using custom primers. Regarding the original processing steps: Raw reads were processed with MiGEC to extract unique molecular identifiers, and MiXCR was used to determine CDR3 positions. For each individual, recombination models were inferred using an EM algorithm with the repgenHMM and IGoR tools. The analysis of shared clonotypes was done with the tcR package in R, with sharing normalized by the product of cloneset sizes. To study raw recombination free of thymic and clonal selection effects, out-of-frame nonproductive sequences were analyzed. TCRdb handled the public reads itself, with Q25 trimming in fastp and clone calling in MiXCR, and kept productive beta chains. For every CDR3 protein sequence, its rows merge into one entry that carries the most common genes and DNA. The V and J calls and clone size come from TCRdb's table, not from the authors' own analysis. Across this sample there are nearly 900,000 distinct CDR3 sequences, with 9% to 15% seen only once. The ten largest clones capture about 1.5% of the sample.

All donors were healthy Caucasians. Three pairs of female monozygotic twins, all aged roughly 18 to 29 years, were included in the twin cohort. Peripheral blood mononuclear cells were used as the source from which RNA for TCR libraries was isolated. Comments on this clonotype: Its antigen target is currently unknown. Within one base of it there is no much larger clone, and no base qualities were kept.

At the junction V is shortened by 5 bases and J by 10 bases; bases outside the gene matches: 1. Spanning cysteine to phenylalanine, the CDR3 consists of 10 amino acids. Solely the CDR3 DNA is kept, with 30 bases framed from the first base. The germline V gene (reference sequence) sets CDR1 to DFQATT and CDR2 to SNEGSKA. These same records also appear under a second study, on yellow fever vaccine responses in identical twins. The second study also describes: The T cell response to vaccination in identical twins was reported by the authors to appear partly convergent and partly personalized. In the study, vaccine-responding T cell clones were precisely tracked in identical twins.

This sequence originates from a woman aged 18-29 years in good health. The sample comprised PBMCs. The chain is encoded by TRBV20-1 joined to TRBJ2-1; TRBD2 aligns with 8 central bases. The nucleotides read TGCAGTGCTCAGCGGGGGGAGCAGTTCTTC. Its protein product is CSAQRGEQFF.